The 9 T cell receptor beta chains listed next were all sequenced from one sample in a study of PD-1 blockade in mismatch repair-deficient tumors. Assay: immunoSEQ multiplex PCR; the TCRdb copy retains only in-frame clones and omits some. The table has around 37,000 clones, over 80% seen once. Material: PBMCs, obtained roughly 39 weeks after starting pembrolizumab. Every receptor here comes from an adult with mismatch repair-deficient cancer.

The chain is built from TRBV29-1 and TRBJ2-1; possibly TRBD1 for D (8 bases). Germline assignment: CDR1 SQVTM and CDR2 ANQGSEA. V shed 8 bases and J shed 4 bases, with 21 bases lying between them. The length of the CDR3 is 15 residues. The CDR3 protein is CSTVGGGQVYNEQFF. For the CDR3, the DNA is TGCAGCACTGTGGGGGGGGGACAGGTTTACAATGAGCAGTTCTTC.

The V and J genes are TRBV28 and TRBJ1-4, with 8 positions matching TRBD1. This CDR3 comprises 15 residues. CDR1 and CDR2 (germline): MDHEN, SYDVKM. The trim removed 0 bases at V and 8 bases at J, leaving 5 bases unmatched. This chain's CDR3 is CASSLWDRVGEKLFF. The CDR3 region has the DNA TGTGCCAGCAGTTTATGGGACAGGGTCGGGGAAAAACTGTTTTTT. Using reference TRBV28 and TRBJ1-4 for the parts outside the CDR3, the full variable domain is DVKVTQSSRYLVKRTGEKVFLECVQDMDHENMFWYRQDPGLGLRLIYFSYDVKMKEKGDIPEGYSVSREKKERFSLILESASTNQTSMYLCASSLWDRVGEKLFFGSGTQLSVL.

This chain connects TRBV18 to TRBJ2-7; 7 bases are shared with TRBD2. V trimming: 0 bases; J trimming: 7 bases; junction bases outside the gene matches: 0. CDR3 size: 12 residues. In germline, CDR1 is KGHSH, CDR2 LQKENI. The CDR3 DNA reads TGTGCCAGCTCACCACCGGGGGGGGAGCAGTACTTC. Amino acid sequence: CASSPPGGEQYF.

This sequence joins TRBV5-1 and TRBJ1-2; possibly TRBD1 for D (5 bases). The CDR3 loop spans 14 amino acids. Deletions cut 3 bases from V and 7 bases from J, with 16 bases between. CDR1 is SGHRS, CDR2 YFSETQ, per germline. CDR3 DNA: TGCGCCAGCAGCTCCGGGGGGGACTGGGTTGGCTACACCTTC. This translates into CASSSGGDWVGYTF.

This clone is a singleton in its sample. CDR3 in amino acids: CASSLEGAAETQYF. As DNA, the CDR3 is TGTGCCAGCAGTTTGGAGGGGGCGGCGGAGACCCAGTACTTC. The chain uses TRBV28 and TRBJ2-5, with D possibly being TRBD1 (7 bases). V was clipped by 3 bases and J by 5 bases, with 13 bases between them. Germline loops: CDR1 MDHEN, CDR2 SYDVKM. This CDR3 comprises 14 residues.

The gene calls are TRBV7-8 and TRBJ2-7; TRBD2 is a possible D gene (5 bases). This CDR3 is built from 14 residues. CDR1 is SGHVS, CDR2 FQNEAQ, per germline. V was shortened by 4 bases and J by 1 base, with 11 bases between the two germline ends. The CDR3 reads CASSYLSDSYEQYF. The CDR3 DNA follows: TGTGCCAGCAGCTACCTTAGCGATTCCTACGAGCAGTACTTC.

This chain connects TRBV7-9 to TRBJ2-7; D might be TRBD1 (6 bases). CDR1 and CDR2 (germline): SEHNR, FQNEAQ (reference sequence). V was trimmed by 0 bases and J by 6 bases, leaving 18 bases between them. There are 16 residues in the CDR3. CDR3 sequence reads: CASSLAGTPGLSEQYF. CDR3 DNA sequence: TGTGCCAGCAGCTTAGCCGGGACACCTGGATTGAGCGAGCAGTACTTC.

The chain is built from TRBV5-6 and TRBJ2-4; TRBD2 matches at 12 bases. The length of the CDR3 is 17 residues. Per germline, CDR1 SGHDT and CDR2 YYEEEE. V dropped 6 bases and J dropped 5; count of bases not matched to a gene: 12. The CDR3 here is CASTSTSGRIGENIQYF. CDR3 DNA sequence: TGTGCCAGCACTTCGACTAGCGGGAGAATTGGAGAAAACATTCAGTACTTC.

The genes are TRBV5-4 and TRBJ1-3, with D unclear. Per the germline V gene, CDR1 is SGHNT and CDR2 is YYREEE (reference sequence). The CDR3 is 14 amino acids. Between the trimmed V and J ends, which lost 0 bases and 0 bases, there was a span of 4 bases. The CDR3 DNA sequence: TGTGCCAGCAGCTTGGCAGTCTCTGGAAACACCATATATTTT. It codes for CASSLAVSGNTIYF.